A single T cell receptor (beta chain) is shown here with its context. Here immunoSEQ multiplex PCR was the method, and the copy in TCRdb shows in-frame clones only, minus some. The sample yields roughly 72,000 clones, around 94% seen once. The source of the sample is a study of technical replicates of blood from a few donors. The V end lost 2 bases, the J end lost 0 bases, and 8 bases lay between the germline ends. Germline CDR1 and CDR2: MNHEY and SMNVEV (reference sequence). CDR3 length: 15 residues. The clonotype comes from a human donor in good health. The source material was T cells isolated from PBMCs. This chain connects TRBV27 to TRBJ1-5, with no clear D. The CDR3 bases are TGTGCCAGCAGTTTAGGCAGATATAGCAATCAGCCCCAGCATTTT. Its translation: CASSLGRYSNQPQHF.